This T cell receptor beta chain was captured in a study of cytomegalovirus exposure and HLA in healthy donors. Study observations and caveats: Most likely, a cluster of highly shared sequence variants arose as a sequencing artifact. A link between a missense DCLRE1C variant and TCR beta V- and J-gene trimming emerged from a later analysis. The study reported that TCR beta sequences accurately predicted HLA-A and HLA-B alleles in most subjects.

V trimming: 7 bases; J trimming: 5 bases; junction bases outside the gene matches: 13. Germline lookup yields CDR1 MNHEY and CDR2 SVGAGI. This CDR3 has 15 amino acids. In the case of this clone: Its antigen is unidentified.

The PCR had 60 Vbeta and 13 Jbeta primers. The data were produced by immunoSEQ multiplex PCR, yet TCRdb's version contains in-frame clones alone and is incomplete. Of roughly 170,000 clones in the sample, approximately 80% are singletons; the top ten hold under 2.5%. The chain employs TRBV6-5 and TRBJ1-2; 7 bases match TRBD1. The sample was PBMCs. The clonotype was recovered from a woman aged 30 to 39 in good health and CMV-seronegative. CDR3 in DNA: TGTGCCAGCAAACCAAATCAGGGACAGACTTATGGCTACACCTTC. It yields the protein CASKPNQGQTYGYTF.